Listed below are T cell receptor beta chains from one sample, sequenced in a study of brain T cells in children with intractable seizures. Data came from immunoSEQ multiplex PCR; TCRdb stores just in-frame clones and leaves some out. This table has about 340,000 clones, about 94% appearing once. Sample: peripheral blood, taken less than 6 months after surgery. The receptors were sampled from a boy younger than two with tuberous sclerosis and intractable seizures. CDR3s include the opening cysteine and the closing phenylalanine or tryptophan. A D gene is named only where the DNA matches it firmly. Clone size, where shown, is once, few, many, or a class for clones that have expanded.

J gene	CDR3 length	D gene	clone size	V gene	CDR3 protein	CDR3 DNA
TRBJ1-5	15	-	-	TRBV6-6	CASSTDSYSNQPQHF	TGTGCCAGCAGTACCGACAGCTATAGCAATCAGCCCCAGCATTTT
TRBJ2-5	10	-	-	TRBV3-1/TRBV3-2	CASSQETQYF	TGTGCCAGCAGCCAGGAGACCCAGTACTTC
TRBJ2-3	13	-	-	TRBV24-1	CATSEVSMRGQYF	TGTGCCACCAGTGAGGTCTCGATGCGCGGACAGTATTTT
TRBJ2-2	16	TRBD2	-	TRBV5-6	CASSPQLAGNTGELFF	TGTGCCAGCAGCCCGCAACTAGCGGGAAACACCGGGGAGCTGTTTTTT
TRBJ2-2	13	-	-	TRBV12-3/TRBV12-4	CASSLEHTGELFF	TGTGCCAGCAGCCTAGAGCACACCGGGGAGCTGTTTTTT
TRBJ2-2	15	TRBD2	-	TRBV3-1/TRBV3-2	CASTNAGGPPGELFF	TGTGCCAGCACTAATGCGGGAGGGCCGCCCGGGGAGCTGTTTTTT
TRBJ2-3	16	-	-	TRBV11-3	CASRPGQRRRTDTQYF	TGTGCCAGCAGACCCGGACAGCGGAGGCGCACAGATACGCAGTATTTT
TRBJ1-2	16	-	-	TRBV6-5	CASSYAIGTSNYGYTF	TGTGCCAGCAGTTACGCCATTGGGACATCTAACTATGGCTACACCTTC
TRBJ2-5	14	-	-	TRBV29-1	CSVLGPGGWETQYF	TGCAGCGTTCTCGGGCCTGGGGGCTGGGAGACCCAGTACTTC
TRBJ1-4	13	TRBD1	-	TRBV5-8	CASSRDRSGKLFF	TGTGCCAGCAGTCGGGACAGGTCAGGAAAACTGTTTTTT
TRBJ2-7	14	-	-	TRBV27	CASSRASFSYEQYF	TGTGCCAGCAGTCGGGCGTCATTCTCCTACGAGCAGTACTTC
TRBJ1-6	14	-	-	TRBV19	CASNVGGDGSPLHF	TGTGCCAGTAATGTCGGTGGAGACGGGTCACCCCTCCACTTT
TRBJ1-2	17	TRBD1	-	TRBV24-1	CATSDHGQGGWSYGYTF	TGTGCCACCAGTGACCATGGACAGGGGGGATGGTCCTATGGCTACACCTTC
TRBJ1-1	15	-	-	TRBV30	CAWSGDWGLGTEAFF	TGTGCCTGGAGTGGGGACTGGGGTTTGGGCACTGAAGCTTTCTTT
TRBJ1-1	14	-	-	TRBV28	CASGREGVNTEAFF	TGTGCCAGCGGAAGGGAGGGGGTTAACACTGAAGCTTTCTTT
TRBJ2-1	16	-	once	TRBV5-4	CASSLGTPAGYNEQFF	TGTGCCAGCAGCCTAGGGACACCCGCCGGCTACAATGAGCAGTTCTTC
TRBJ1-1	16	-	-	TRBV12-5	CASGIHWAGLGTEAFF	TGTGCTAGTGGTATTCACTGGGCTGGGTTGGGAACTGAAGCTTTCTTT
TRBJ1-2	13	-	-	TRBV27	CASSPRTNYGYTF	TGTGCCAGCAGTCCGAGGACTAACTATGGCTACACCTTC
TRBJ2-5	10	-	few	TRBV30	CAWSGETQYF	TGTGCCTGGAGTGGAGAGACCCAGTACTTC
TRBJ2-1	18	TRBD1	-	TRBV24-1	CATSDSQRQGVGLNEQFF	TGTGCCACCAGTGACTCACAAAGACAGGGGGTTGGGTTGAATGAGCAGTTCTTC
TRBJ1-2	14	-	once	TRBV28	CASRYSGLYYGYTF	TGTGCCAGCCGATACTCCGGGCTATATTATGGCTACACCTTC
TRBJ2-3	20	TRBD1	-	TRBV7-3	CASSTPTGGLPFLSTDTQYF	TGTGCCAGCAGCACTCCGACAGGGGGCCTTCCTTTTCTTAGCACAGATACGCAGTATTTT
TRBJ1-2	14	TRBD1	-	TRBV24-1	CATSDRQGGGGYTF	TGTGCCACCAGTGACCGACAGGGGGGAGGTGGCTACACCTTC
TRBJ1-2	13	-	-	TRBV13	CASSLAGALGYTF	TGTGCCAGCAGCTTGGCGGGGGCGCTTGGCTACACCTTC
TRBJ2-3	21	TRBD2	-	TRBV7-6	CASSHSILLGGDSVYADTQYF	TGTGCCAGCAGCCACTCGATCCTACTCGGGGGGGATAGTGTTTACGCAGATACGCAGTATTTT
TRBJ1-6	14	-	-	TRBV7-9	CASSFGWQGSPLHF	TGTGCCAGCAGCTTTGGGTGGCAAGGTTCCCCCCTCCACTTT
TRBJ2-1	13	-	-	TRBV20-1	CSASPGGRDEQFF	TGCAGTGCTAGTCCGGGGGGCAGGGATGAGCAGTTCTTC
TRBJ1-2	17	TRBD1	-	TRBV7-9	CASSLQGGPSTNYGYTF	TGTGCCAGCAGCCTCCAGGGGGGGCCTTCAACGAACTATGGCTACACCTTC
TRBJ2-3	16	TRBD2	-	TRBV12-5	CASGFPFGGSADTQYF	TGTGCTAGTGGTTTCCCCTTTGGCGGGAGTGCAGATACGCAGTATTTT